This TCR beta chain stems from a study of blood T cell repertoires in COVID-19. Germline loops: CDR1 SQVTM, CDR2 ANQGSEA. The CDR3 runs 15 residues. Trimming took 4 bases from V and 4 from J, leaving 16 bases between them. Profiling relied on immunoSEQ multiplex PCR, and the TCRdb table lists in-frame clones only, not all of them. In the table there are around 180,000 clones, roughly 86% of which are singletons. The sequence derives from a woman younger than 45 who had recovered from COVID-19. V gene TRBV29-1 combines with J gene TRBJ2-2, with D unresolved. The sequenced sample was PBMCs or T cells enriched from blood (not recorded which). CDR3 protein: CSVVLRSPGTGELFF. For the CDR3, the DNA is TGCAGCGTTGTCTTAAGATCGCCGGGCACCGGGGAGCTGTTTTTT.